The source of this T cell receptor (beta chain) is a study of blood T cell repertoires in COVID-19. The overall study: Whether acute or convalescent, the COVID-19 samples came from the United States, Italy and Spain.

Trimming removed 7 bases from V and 5 bases from J, with 12 bases in between. CDR1 and CDR2 from the germline V gene are MDHEN and SYDVKM. The CDR3 consists of 13 residues. Participants were aged roughly 18 to 100 years from about 25 US areas. Each participant's cohort was designated according to participant-reported clinical history. Original processing notes: Reference gene primers were amplified, and this amplification served to estimate nucleated cell counts. Sequenced by immunoSEQ multiplex PCR; TCRdb stores in-frame clones only, minus some. The V and J calls and the clone size are those of that table, but D and trimming were determined from the DNA. The table records around 320,000 clones, around 89% of them present only once.

This TCR derives from a woman aged 18-29 years with acute COVID-19. Source material: PBMCs or T cells enriched from blood (not recorded which). The V call is TRBV28, the J call TRBJ1-5; no clear D. The CDR3 nucleotides read TGTGCCAGCACCATAACGGGGTATCAGCCCCAGCATTTT. Translation: CASTITGYQPQHF.